These 2 T cell receptor beta chains came from one sample sequenced in a study of blood T cell repertoires in COVID-19. This table comes from immunoSEQ multiplex PCR, and its TCRdb copy is limited to in-frame clones, with some not included. Among just over 650,000 clones, approximately 90% were seen once, and the ten largest hold roughly 0.25%. Sequencing was done on a sample of peripheral blood. These receptors all stem from a woman aged 18-35 years with acute or convalescent COVID-19.

The chain joins TRBV7-8 to TRBJ2-7; tentative D call: TRBD1 (6 bases). The CDR3 has 15 amino acids. Germline assignment: CDR1 SGHVS and CDR2 FQNEAQ. The germline V and J ends were trimmed by 7 bases and 0 bases, with 16 bases remaining between them. The chain's CDR3 is CASTPERGNSYEQYF. In nucleotides, the CDR3 is TGTGCCAGCACCCCTGAAAGGGGGAACTCCTACGAGCAGTACTTC.

The CDR3 is CASRTADGTPTF. CDR3 in DNA: TGTGCCAGCAGAACCGCCGACGGGACACCAACCTTC. This rearrangement joins TRBV6-5 to TRBJ1-2; a weak D match, TRBD1 (6 bases). The V gene lost 6 bases and the J gene lost 14 bases, with 19 bases spanning the gap. The CDR3 runs 12 residues. Per germline, CDR1 MNHEY and CDR2 SVGAGI.